Shown below are 17 T cell receptor beta chains from a single sample sequenced in a study of T cells in Graves' hyperthyroidism and ophthalmopathy. RNA transcripts served as the template for amplifying TCR beta CDR3 regions. The HTBI primer set served for first-round RT-PCR of the TCR CDR3. One entry per CDR3 protein, called by TCRdb with MiXCR from the multiplex PCR reads. The data hold around 660,000 distinct CDR3 sequences, with 45% observed a single time. The specimen sequenced was peripheral blood or thyroid tissue (not recorded which). These receptor sequences come from an adult man with Graves' disease, either hyperthyroidism or ophthalmopathy (not recorded which).

The rearrangement joins TRBV20-1 to TRBJ1-2, with 7 nucleotides matching TRBD1. Germline CDR1 and CDR2: DFQATT and SNEGSKA (reference sequence). Trimming removed 7 bases from V and 4 bases from J; junction bases left unmatched: 6. The CDR3 covers 12 residues. Here the CDR3 reads CSGRQGIYGYTF. CDR3 DNA sequence: TGCAGTGGGAGACAGGGCATCTATGGCTACACCTTC.

This clonotype came up a few times. The chain recombines TRBV7-2 with TRBJ1-1, with D maybe TRBD1 (6 bases). The germline V and J ends were trimmed by 6 bases and 6 bases, with 17 bases remaining between them. In germline, CDR1 is SGHTA, CDR2 FQGNSA. The CDR3 spans 14 residues. The CDR3 loop is CASSPQGLFAEAFF. The CDR3 DNA reads as TGTGCCAGCAGTCCGCAGGGGTTGTTCGCTGAAGCTTTCTTT.

This clonotype was seen more than once but under ten times. The chain links TRBV7-9 to TRBJ2-2; D unresolved. The V gene's germline CDR1 is SEHNR and CDR2 FQNEAQ (reference sequence). Trimming pared 5 bases from V and 4 bases from J, leaving 11 bases between. CDR3 length: 14 residues. The CDR3 loop reads CASSNGRTTGELFF. The CDR3 bases are TGTGCCAGCAGCAACGGACGGACCACCGGGGAGCTGTTTTTT.

The rearrangement joins TRBV2 to TRBJ2-2; TRBD1 might be the D (5 bases). This CDR3 comprises 14 residues. Germline V gives CDR1 SNHLY, CDR2 FYNNEI. V lost 7 bases, J lost 4 bases, and 13 bases lay in between. The DNA of the CDR3 is TGTGCCAGCAAGGGCAGGGTGATCACCGGGGAGCTGTTTTTT. Its translation: CASKGRVITGELFF.

In its sample, this clonotype was seen many times. The V call is TRBV6-2 or TRBV6-3, the J call TRBJ1-5; 8 positions match TRBD1. In germline, CDR1 is MNHEY, CDR2 SVGEGT. Losses at the gene ends were 6 bases for V and 1 base for J; bases not matched to a gene: 5. The CDR3 contains 15 residues. CDR3 residues: CASRPRTGSNQPQHF. CDR3 bases: TGTGCCAGCAGACCTCGGACAGGGAGCAATCAGCCCCAGCATTTT.

As to this clonotype: A clone one base away is much larger, so this may be a read error. The CDR3 does not end in the conserved phenylalanine or tryptophan, so this is likely a read error. This rearrangement joins TRBV5-1 to TRBJ1-2; no clear D gene. V lost 1 base, J lost 2 bases, and 6 bases lay in between. The germline gives CDR1 SGHRS, CDR2 YFSETQ. The CDR3 loop spans 13 amino acids. CDR3 nucleotide sequence: TGCGCCAGCAGCTTGAATGGGAACTATGGCTACACCCTC. Residues: CASSLNGNYGYTL.

The chain uses TRBV19 and TRBJ1-5, with 8 bases identical to TRBD1. The length of the CDR3 is 15 residues. Germline V CDR1 and CDR2: LNHDA, SQIVND (reference sequence). Germline trimming cut 3 bases from V and 9 bases from J; bases unmatched to any gene: 10. The CDR3, as DNA: TGTGCCAGTAGTATTTCGACAGGGGTTTATCGGCCCCAGCATTTT. Amino acid sequence: CASSISTGVYRPQHF.

Notes on this clonotype: A much larger clone sits a single nucleotide away, making a read error possible. The V gene is TRBV19, the J gene TRBJ2-2; unclear D gene. This CDR3 spans 14 amino acids. CDR1 and CDR2 (germline): LNHDA, SQIVND (reference sequence). V was clipped by 3 bases and J by 5 bases, with 10 bases between them. CDR3 nucleotide sequence: TGTGCCAGTAGTATGTACAGTAGGACCGGGGAGCTGTTTTTT. This codes for CASSMYSRTGELFF.

This clonotype was detected only once. The rearrangement joins TRBV2 to TRBJ1-1; TRBD1 matches at 7 bases. In germline, CDR1 is SNHLY, CDR2 FYNNEI. J gave up 1 base and V 6 bases, and 8 bases lay outside the gene matches. The CDR3 covers 15 residues. The CDR3 loop reads CASSQGGQRNTEAFF. The CDR3, as DNA: TGTGCCAGCAGCCAAGGGGGACAGCGGAACACTGAAGCTTTCTTT.

This clonotype was seen a handful of times. The V and J genes are TRBV15 and TRBJ1-6; no definite D call. Germline loops: CDR1 LNHNV, CDR2 YYDKDF (reference sequence). V dropped 0 bases and J dropped 7 bases, with 22 bases sitting between them. The CDR3 is made up of 19 amino acids. The CDR3 nucleotides are TGTGCCACCAGCAGAGATAAGATGGTTGGGCCCTTTGGGAATTCACCCCTCCACTTT. It is translated as CATSRDKMVGPFGNSPLHF.

A word on this clonotype: This is likely a read error, given that the CDR3 carries no conserved phenylalanine or tryptophan at its end. The limits of the CDR3 on the DNA are not certain, so only TCRdb's listed CDR3 is given. The chain's CDR3 is CATSREYP. This chain connects TRBV15 to TRBJ2-7. Germline V gene lookup returns CDR1 LNHNV and CDR2 YYDKDF (reference sequence). The CDR3 is 8 residues long, counting both termini.

At least ten counts were recorded for this clonotype. This chain links TRBV24-1 with TRBJ1-5, with D perhaps matching TRBD1 (6 bases). In germline, CDR1 is KGHDR, CDR2 SFDVKD. Trimming removed 10 bases at V and 0 bases at J, with 9 bases between. CDR3 length equals 13 residues. The CDR3, as DNA: TGTGCCACAAAGGACAGTAGCAATCAGCCCCAGCATTTT. Protein: CATKDSSNQPQHF.

Concerning this clonotype: This clone may be a read error of a much larger clone one base away. The genes are TRBV7-8 and TRBJ1-2, with unresolved D. The CDR3 spans 16 residues. The germline gives CDR1 SGHVS, CDR2 FQNEAQ. Between the trimmed V and J ends, which lost 2 bases and 3 bases, there was a span of 16 bases. The CDR3: CASSLNLFDGYYGYTF. In DNA, the CDR3 is TGTGCCAGCAGCTTAAATCTTTTCGATGGGTACTATGGCTACACCTTC.

A single count supports this clonotype. This may arise from a read error, as a much more abundant clone is one base away. The chain links TRBV13 to TRBJ1-2, with a tentative D call TRBD1 (6 bases). Germline lookup yields CDR1 PRHDT and CDR2 FYEKMQ (reference sequence). The CDR3 is made up of 15 amino acids. This chain's CDR3 is CASSYGQQRNYGYIF. In nucleotides, the CDR3 is TGTGCCAGCAGCTACGGACAGCAACGTAACTATGGCTACATCTTC.

The chain is built from TRBV19 and TRBJ2-5; possibly TRBD1 for D (5 bases). CDR1 is LNHDA and CDR2 is SQIVND in the germline V gene (reference sequence). The CDR3 sequence is 13 residues long. Trimming took 3 bases from V and 4 from J, leaving 9 bases between them. The CDR3 coding sequence is TGTGCCAGTAGTATGGGCAGGGTAGAGACCCAGTACTTC. It codes for CASSMGRVETQYF. Filled out from reference TRBV19 and TRBJ2-5, the complete variable domain reads DGGITQSPKYLFRKEGQNVTLSCEQNLNHDAMYWYRQDPGQGLRLIYYSQIVNDFQKGDIAEGYSVSREKKESFPLTVTSAQKNPTAFYLCASSMGRVETQYFGPGTRLLVL.

The V and J genes are TRBV7-9 and TRBJ1-1, with 8 bases fitting TRBD1. With 7 bases clipped from V and 4 bases from J, the junction kept 5 bases outside the gene matches. The CDR3 runs to 13 residues. Germline V gives CDR1 SEHNR, CDR2 FQNEAQ (reference sequence). The CDR3 DNA follows: TGTGCCAGCACGCAGGGGGCCGGCACTGAAGCTTTCTTT. Translation: CASTQGAGTEAFF. The full variable domain, with the rest looked up from reference TRBV7-9 and TRBJ1-1, is DTGVSQNPRHKITKRGQNVTFRCDPISEHNRLYWYRQTLGQGPEFLTYFQNEAQLEKSRLLSDRFSAERPKGSFSTLEIQRTEQGDSAMYLCASTQGAGTEAFFGQGTRLTVV.

This rearrangement joins TRBV5-1 to TRBJ1-1; TRBD1 matches at 9 bases. From germline, CDR1 is SGHRS and CDR2 YFSETQ. The trim removed 3 bases at V and 5 bases at J, leaving 5 bases unmatched. The CDR3 covers 14 residues. The CDR3 loop is CASSSAGTGTEAFF. For the CDR3, the DNA is TGCGCCAGCAGCTCCGCCGGGACAGGGACTGAAGCTTTCTTT.